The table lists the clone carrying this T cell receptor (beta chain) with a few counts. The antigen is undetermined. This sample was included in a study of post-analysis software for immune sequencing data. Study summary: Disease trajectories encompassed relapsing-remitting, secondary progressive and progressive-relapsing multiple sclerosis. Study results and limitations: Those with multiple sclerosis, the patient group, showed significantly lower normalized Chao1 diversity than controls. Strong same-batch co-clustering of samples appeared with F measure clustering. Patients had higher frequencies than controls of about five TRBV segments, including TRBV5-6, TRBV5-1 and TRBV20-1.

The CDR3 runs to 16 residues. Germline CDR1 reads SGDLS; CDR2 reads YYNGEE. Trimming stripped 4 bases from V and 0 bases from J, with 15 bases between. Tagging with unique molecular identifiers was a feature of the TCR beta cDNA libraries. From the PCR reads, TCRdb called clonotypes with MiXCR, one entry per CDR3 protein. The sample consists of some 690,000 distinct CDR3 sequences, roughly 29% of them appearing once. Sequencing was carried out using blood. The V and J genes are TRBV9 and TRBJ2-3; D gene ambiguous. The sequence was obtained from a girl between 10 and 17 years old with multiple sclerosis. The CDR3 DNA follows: TGTGCCAGCAGCAGCAGTTCCCTTCTAAGCACAGATACGCAGTATTTT. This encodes CASSSSSLLSTDTQYF.